This is a list of T cell receptor beta chains from one sample in a study of PD-L1 blockade in urothelial cancer. Profiled with immunoSEQ multiplex PCR; TCRdb holds only in-frame clones, not every one. Here the sample spans about 120,000 clones, approximately 89% being singletons. The sequences come from PBMCs, collected around atezolizumab (anti-PD-L1) treatment. The receptors were sampled from a man aged 55 to 69 with urothelial cancer. CDR3s include the opening cysteine and the closing phenylalanine or tryptophan. D genes are given only for firm matches. Some rows have no size entry. The others give once, few or many, or a class for an expanded clone.

d_call clone_size j_call v_call cdr3_nt cdr3_aa
NA once TRBJ2-1 TRBV4-3 TGCGCCAGCAGCCGGACAGATAACAATGAGCAGTTCTTC CASSRTDNNEQFF
TRBD1 once TRBJ1-2 TRBV19 TGTGCCAGTAGCCGGGACAGGGGGTGGTATGGCTACACCTTC CASSRDRGWYGYTF
TRBD2 few TRBJ2-7 TRBV28 TGTGCCAGCAGTTCCTGGACTAGCGGGGCCTCCTACGAGCAGTACTTC CASSSWTSGASYEQYF
TRBD1 NA TRBJ1-5 TRBV4-3 TGCGCCAGCAGCCAAGGTTACAGGGGGCGAAATCAGCCCCAGCATTTT CASSQGYRGRNQPQHF
TRBD1 few TRBJ1-5 TRBV19 TGTGCCAGTAGTCAGACGACAGGGGGCGGTCAGCCCCAGCATTTT CASSQTTGGGQPQHF
NA NA TRBJ2-2 TRBV5-1 TGCGCCAGCAGCGTACTACCAGTGGACACCGGGGAGCTGTTTTTT CASSVLPVDTGELFF
NA NA TRBJ1-1 TRBV19 TGTGCCAGTAGTACTACCGACTGGTCCACTGAAGCTTTCTTT CASSTTDWSTEAFF
NA NA TRBJ1-5 TRBV9 TGTGCCAGCAGACCAATTGGCGGAAATCAGCCCCAGCATTTT CASRPIGGNQPQHF
NA NA TRBJ2-3 TRBV7-2 TGTGCCAGCAGCTTAGTGCGAGCCAGCACAGATACGCAGTATTTT CASSLVRASTDTQYF
TRBD2 NA TRBJ2-7 TRBV9 TGTGCCAGCAGCGTAGCTAGCGGGATGCGCGAGCAGTACTTC CASSVASGMREQYF
TRBD2 NA TRBJ2-1 TRBV7-3 TGTGCCAGCAGCTTAATTTCTAGCGGGGCCCCCCAGTTCTTC CASSLISSGAPQFF
NA NA TRBJ2-5 TRBV5-1 TGCGCCAGCAGCAGACGCCTCACTTTAGCGGCCATGTACCAAGAGACCCAGTACTTC CASSRRLTLAAMYQETQYF
TRBD1 NA TRBJ1-5 TRBV19 TGTGCCAGTACCCGGACAGGGGGAGGTTGGAGCAATCAGCCCCAGCATTTT CASTRTGGGWSNQPQHF
NA NA TRBJ2-2 TRBV7-9 TGTGCCAGCAGCTTAGCAACAGGTGGTACCGGGGAGCTGTTTTTT CASSLATGGTGELFF
NA NA TRBJ2-7 TRBV6-1 TGTGCCAGCACACTCCCTCCTAGGTACGAGCAGTACTTC CASTLPPRYEQYF
TRBD1 once TRBJ1-2 TRBV12-5 TGTGCTAGTGGTTTGGTACCCGACAGGGGGCGACACTATGGCTACACCTTC CASGLVPDRGRHYGYTF
TRBD1 NA TRBJ2-5 TRBV18 TGTGCCAGCTGCTCGGACAGGGCTCACCAAGAGACCCAGTACTTC CASCSDRAHQETQYF
TRBD1 NA TRBJ2-5 TRBV5-1 TGCGCCAGCAGCCTTGATCCGGGACAGGGAGAGACCCAGTACTTC CASSLDPGQGETQYF
NA NA TRBJ2-1 TRBV5-1 TGCGCCAGCAGCGCCGGACAGTCTGATTACAATGAGCAGTTCTTC CASSAGQSDYNEQFF
TRBD1 NA TRBJ2-5 TRBV7-8 TGTGCCAGCAGCCCATCGACAGGGGGAGGCATAGAGACCCAGTACTTC CASSPSTGGGIETQYF
TRBD1 NA TRBJ2-7 TRBV5-4 TGTGCCAGCAATCGACAGGGGGCGGCAGGGGAGCAGTACTTC CASNRQGAAGEQYF
NA NA TRBJ2-1 TRBV5-6 TGTGCCAGCAGCTCTCGGGGGGCCGGGTACAATGAGCAGTTCTTC CASSSRGAGYNEQFF